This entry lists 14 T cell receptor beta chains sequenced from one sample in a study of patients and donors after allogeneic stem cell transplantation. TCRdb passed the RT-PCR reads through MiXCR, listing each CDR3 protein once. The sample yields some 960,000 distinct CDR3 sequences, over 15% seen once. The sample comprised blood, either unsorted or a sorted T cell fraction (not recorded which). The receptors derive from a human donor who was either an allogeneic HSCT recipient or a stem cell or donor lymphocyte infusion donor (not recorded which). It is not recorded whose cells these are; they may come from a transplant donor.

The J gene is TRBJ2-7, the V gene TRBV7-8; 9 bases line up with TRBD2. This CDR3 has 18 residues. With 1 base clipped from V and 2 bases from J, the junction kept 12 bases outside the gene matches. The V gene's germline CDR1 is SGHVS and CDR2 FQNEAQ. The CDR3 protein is CASSLGGSGRSKAYEQYF. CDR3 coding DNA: TGTGCCAGCAGCTTAGGAGGTAGCGGGAGAAGTAAGGCCTACGAGCAGTACTTC.

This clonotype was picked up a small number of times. The CDR3 reads CSATRTGTENEQFF. The CDR3 DNA reads as TGCAGTGCTACAAGAACCGGGACGGAAAATGAGCAGTTCTTC. The chain uses TRBV20-1 and TRBJ2-1; D possibly matches TRBD1 or TRBD2 (5 bases each). The V and J ends lost 4 bases and 7 bases respectively, with 17 bases between them. The germline CDR1 and CDR2 sequences are DFQATT and SNEGSKA (reference sequence). The CDR3 runs 14 residues.

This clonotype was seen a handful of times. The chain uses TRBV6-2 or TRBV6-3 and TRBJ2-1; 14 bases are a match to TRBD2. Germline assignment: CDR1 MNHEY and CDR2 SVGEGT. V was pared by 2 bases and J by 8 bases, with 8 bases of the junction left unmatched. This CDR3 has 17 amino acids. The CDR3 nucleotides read TGTGCCAGCAGTTACCAATCGACTAGCGGGGGGGCCCATGAGCAGTTCTTC. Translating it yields CASSYQSTSGGAHEQFF.

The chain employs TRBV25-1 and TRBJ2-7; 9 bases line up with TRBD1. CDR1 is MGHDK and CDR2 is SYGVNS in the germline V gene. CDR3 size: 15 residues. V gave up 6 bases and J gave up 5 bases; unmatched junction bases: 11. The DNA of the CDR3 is TGTGCCAGCAGGCCGAGAGGGACAGGGCCCCACGAGCAGTACTTC. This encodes CASRPRGTGPHEQYF.

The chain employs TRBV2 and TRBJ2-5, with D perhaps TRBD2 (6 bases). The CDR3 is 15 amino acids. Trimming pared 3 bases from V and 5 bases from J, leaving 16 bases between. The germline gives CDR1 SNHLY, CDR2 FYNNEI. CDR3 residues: CASSDRRVTRETQYF. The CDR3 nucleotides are TGTGCCAGCAGTGACAGGAGGGTCACTAGGGAGACCCAGTACTTC.

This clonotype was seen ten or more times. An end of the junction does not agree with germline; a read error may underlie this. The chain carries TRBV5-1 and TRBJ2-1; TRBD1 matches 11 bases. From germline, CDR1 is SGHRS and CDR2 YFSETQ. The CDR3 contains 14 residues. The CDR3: CASSLGTGGNEQFF. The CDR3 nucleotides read TGTGCCAGCAGTCTTGGGACAGGGGGCAATGAGCAGTTCTTC.

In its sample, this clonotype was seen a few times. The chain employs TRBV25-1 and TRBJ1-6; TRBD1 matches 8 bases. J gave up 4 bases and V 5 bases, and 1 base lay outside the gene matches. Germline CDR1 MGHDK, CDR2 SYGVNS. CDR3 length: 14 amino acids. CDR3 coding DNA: TGTGCCAGCAGTTGGACAGGGTATAATTCACCCCTCCACTTT. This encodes CASSWTGYNSPLHF.

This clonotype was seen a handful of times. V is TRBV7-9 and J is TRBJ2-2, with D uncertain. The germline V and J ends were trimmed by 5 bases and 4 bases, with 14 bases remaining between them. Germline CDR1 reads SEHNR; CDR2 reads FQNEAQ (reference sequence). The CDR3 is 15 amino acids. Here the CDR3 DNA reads TGTGCCAGCAGCACCGAGGACGGGTTCACCGGGGAGCTGTTTTTT. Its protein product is CASSTEDGFTGELFF.

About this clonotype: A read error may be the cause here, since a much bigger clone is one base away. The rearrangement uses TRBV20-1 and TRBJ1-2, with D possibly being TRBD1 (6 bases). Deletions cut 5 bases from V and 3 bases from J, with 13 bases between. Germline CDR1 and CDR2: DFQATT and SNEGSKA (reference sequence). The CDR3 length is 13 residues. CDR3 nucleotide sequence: TGCAGTGCTGGAGGGGGGCCCTACTATGGCTACACCTTC. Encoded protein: CSAGGGPYYGYTF.

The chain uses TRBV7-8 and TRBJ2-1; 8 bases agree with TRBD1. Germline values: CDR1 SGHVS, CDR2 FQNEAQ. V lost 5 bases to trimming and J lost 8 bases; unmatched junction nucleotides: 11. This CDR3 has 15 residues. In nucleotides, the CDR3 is TGTGCCAGCAGCACACGGACAGGGAAAATGGATGAGCAGTTCTTC. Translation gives CASSTRTGKMDEQFF.

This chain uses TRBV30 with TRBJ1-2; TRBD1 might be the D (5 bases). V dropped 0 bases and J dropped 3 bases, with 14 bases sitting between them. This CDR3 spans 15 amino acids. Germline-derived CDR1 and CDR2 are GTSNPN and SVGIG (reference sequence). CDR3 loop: CAWSVQAVKYYGYTF. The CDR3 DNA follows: TGTGCCTGGAGTGTACAGGCAGTAAAGTACTATGGCTACACCTTC.

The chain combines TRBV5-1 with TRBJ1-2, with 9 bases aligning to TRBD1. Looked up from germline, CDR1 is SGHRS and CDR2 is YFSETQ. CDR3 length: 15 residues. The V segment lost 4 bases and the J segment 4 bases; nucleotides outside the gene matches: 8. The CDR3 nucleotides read TGCGCCAGCAGCGACCGGACAGGGGCGGGCTATGGCTACACCTTC. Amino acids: CASSDRTGAGYGYTF.

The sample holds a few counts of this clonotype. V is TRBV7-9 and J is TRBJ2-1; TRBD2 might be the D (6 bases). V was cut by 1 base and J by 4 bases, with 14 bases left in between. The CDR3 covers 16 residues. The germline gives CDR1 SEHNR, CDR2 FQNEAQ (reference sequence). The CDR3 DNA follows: TGTGCCAGCAGCTTAGAACTAGCCCAACCTTACAATGAGCAGTTCTTC. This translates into CASSLELAQPYNEQFF.

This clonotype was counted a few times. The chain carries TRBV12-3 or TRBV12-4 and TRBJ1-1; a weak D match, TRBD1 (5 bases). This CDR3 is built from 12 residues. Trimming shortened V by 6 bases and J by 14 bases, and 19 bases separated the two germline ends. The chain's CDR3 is CASRGTFVRGFF. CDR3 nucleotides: TGTGCCAGCAGAGGGACGTTTGTACGGGGGTTCTTT.